These 17 T cell receptor beta chains were all obtained from the same sample, sequenced in a study of early T cells in non-severe SARS-CoV-2 infection (dated by TCRdb to about 2021). The library was prepared using 5' RACE. Instrument used: NextSeq 500. The raw public data were reprocessed by TCRdb itself: fastp quality trimming at Q25, MiXCR clonotype calling, in-frame beta chains only. Each CDR3 protein gets just one entry, which takes the most common genes and DNA from the rows behind it. For this sample the table gives 45,000 to 60,000 distinct CDR3 sequences, of which about 10% were detected only once. The ten most abundant clones make up around 4.3% of the sample. Sequenced sample: whole blood. The receptors here all came from an adult who was a healthcare worker with PCR-confirmed SARS-CoV-2 infection or an uninfected control (not recorded which).

This clonotype was seen ten or more times. The rearrangement uses TRBV4-2 and TRBJ2-6, with 7 bases identical to TRBD2. Germline V lookup: CDR1 LGHNA, CDR2 YNFKEQ. The length of the CDR3 is 16 residues. Losses at the gene ends were 0 bases for V and 2 bases for J; bases not matched to a gene: 1. Here the CDR3 reads CASSQEGGAGANVLTF. CDR3 bases: TGTGCCAGCAGCCAAGAGGGGGGGGCTGGGGCCAACGTCCTGACTTTC.

In its sample, this clonotype was seen many times. The V and J genes are TRBV6-6 and TRBJ2-1; D is perhaps TRBD1 (6 bases). Germline assignment: CDR1 MNHNY and CDR2 SVGAGI (reference sequence). The CDR3 sequence is 13 residues long. Trimming pared 8 bases from V and 0 bases from J, leaving 8 bases between. The CDR3 DNA follows: TGTGCCAGCCGGACAGACTCCTACAATGAGCAGTTCTTC. Amino acid sequence: CASRTDSYNEQFF.

In its sample, this clonotype was seen a few times. This rearrangement joins TRBV29-1 to TRBJ2-2, with TRBD2 matching over 8 bases. Per the germline V gene, CDR1 is SQVTM and CDR2 is ANQGSEA. The CDR3 sequence is 14 residues long. V shed 4 bases and J 4 bases; nucleotides not matched to a gene: 5. The CDR3 is CSVGRGDFTGELFF. CDR3 coding DNA: TGCAGCGTTGGGCGGGGGGACTTCACCGGGGAGCTGTTTTTT.

This clonotype was detected a few times. The chain carries TRBV5-1 and TRBJ2-7; maybe TRBD1 (6 bases). From germline, CDR1 is SGHRS and CDR2 YFSETQ. V dropped 0 bases and J dropped 5 bases, with 12 bases sitting between them. This CDR3 has 14 amino acids. The CDR3 reads CASSLARGGDEQYF. DNA for the CDR3: TGCGCCAGCAGCTTGGCCAGGGGTGGGGACGAGCAGTACTTC.

This clonotype was found a few times. The chain has TRBV10-3 and TRBJ2-5; D not certain. The CDR3 covers 11 residues. The V and J ends lost 3 bases and 5 bases respectively, with 4 bases between them. CDR1 and CDR2 from the germline V gene are ENHRY and SYGVKD. DNA of the CDR3: TGTGCCATCAGTGAACTGGAGACCCAGTACTTC. Translation gives CAISELETQYF.

The V gene is TRBV12-3 or TRBV12-4, the J gene TRBJ1-5; possible D gene TRBD1, 5 bases. The CDR3 runs to 15 residues. V was clipped by 4 bases and J by 4 bases, with 14 bases between them. The CDR3 region is CASSWNGALNQPQHF. CDR3 nucleotide sequence: TGTGCCAGCAGTTGGAACGGGGCCCTAAATCAGCCCCAGCATTTT.

This clonotype was detected many times. The chain recombines TRBV7-2 with TRBJ2-5; tentative D call: TRBD1 (6 bases). Germline V gives CDR1 SGHTA, CDR2 FQGNSA. Trimming stripped 3 bases from V and 14 bases from J, with 19 bases between. CDR3 size: 13 residues. This CDR3 is CASSFSVMTGYYF. The CDR3 DNA sequence: TGTGCCAGCAGCTTTAGTGTTATGACAGGCTATTACTTC.

This clonotype was counted ten times or more. The chain is built from TRBV2 and TRBJ2-2; D could derive from TRBD1 or TRBD2 (7 bases each). This CDR3 is 13 amino acids long. Trimming took 3 bases from V and 15 from J, leaving 17 bases between them. The germline V gene encodes CDR1 SNHLY and CDR2 FYNNEI. The CDR3: CASSDSGGQRVFF. CDR3 DNA sequence: TGTGCCAGCAGTGATTCGGGGGGACAGAGGGTGTTTTTT.

This clonotype was observed at least ten times. The chain couples TRBV11-2 to TRBJ1-1; no clear D gene. Trimming removed 4 bases from V and 1 base from J, with 10 bases in between. Germline CDR1 is SGHAT and CDR2 is FQNNGV. The CDR3 covers 14 residues. The CDR3 loop reads CASSSTAGNTEAFF. The CDR3 coding sequence is TGTGCCAGCAGCTCTACGGCGGGGAACACTGAAGCTTTCTTT.

This clonotype was counted a few times. The chain uses TRBV5-8 and TRBJ2-4; TRBD2 matches at 7 bases. This CDR3 spans 14 amino acids. Germline values: CDR1 SGHTS, CDR2 YDEGEE. V dropped 5 bases and J dropped 8; count of bases not matched to a gene: 10. The CDR3 DNA sequence: TGTGCCAGCAGATCTAGCGGCTTCCTGTACATTCAGTACTTC. It encodes CASRSSGFLYIQYF.

This clonotype was detected a few times. The chain uses TRBV12-5 and TRBJ2-5; TRBD1 or TRBD2 may be the D gene (5 bases each). CDR1 is LGHNT, CDR2 FRNRAP, per germline. The CDR3 has 13 amino acids. The V gene lost 7 bases and the J gene lost 4 bases, with 13 bases spanning the gap. DNA for the CDR3: TGTGCTAGTGCCCCGGGACGGCGAGAGACCCAGTACTTC. Amino acid sequence: CASAPGRRETQYF.

The chain joins TRBV6-1 to TRBJ2-1; D uncertain. The CDR3 covers 11 residues. Germline loops: CDR1 MNHNS, CDR2 SASEGT. V lost 10 bases and J lost 12, with 16 bases in between. CDR3 coding DNA: TGTGCCACCAGAGATTTATTACGGCAGTTCTTC. This codes for CATRDLLRQFF.

This chain joins TRBV12-3 or TRBV12-4 and TRBJ2-7, with 7 bases lining up with TRBD2. J was trimmed by 8 bases and V by 2 bases; bases with no gene match: 6. The CDR3 runs to 13 residues. The CDR3 sequence: CASSLRLAAKQYF. CDR3 DNA: TGTGCCAGCAGTTTAAGGCTAGCGGCTAAGCAGTACTTC.

This clonotype was recorded a few times. DNA for the CDR3: TGTGCCATCAGTGAGCCGGGCGGGGACCCCCTTGGCTACAATGAGCAGTTCTTC. Its protein product is CAISEPGGDPLGYNEQFF. The chain recombines TRBV10-3 with TRBJ2-1; a weak D match, TRBD2 (6 bases). This CDR3 has 18 residues. Trimming stripped 2 bases from V and 3 bases from J, with 20 bases between. Germline V gene lookup returns CDR1 ENHRY and CDR2 SYGVKD.

As concerns this clonotype: A read error may explain this, as a much larger clone is one base away. The chain has TRBV29-1 and TRBJ2-3; D remains ambiguous. The CDR3 has 14 amino acids. CDR1 is SQVTM, CDR2 ANQGSEA, per germline. Trimming shortened V by 3 bases and J by 1 base, and 11 bases separated the two germline ends. The DNA of the CDR3 is TGCAGCGTTGACGGGCGAGGAGGCACAGATACGCAGTATTTT. Translated, it gives CSVDGRGGTDTQYF.

This clonotype was counted at least ten times. V is TRBV7-2 and J is TRBJ2-7; TRBD1 matches at 9 bases. The CDR3 spans 18 residues. With V trimmed by 5 bases and J by 2 bases, 16 bases remained unmatched. Germline V gives CDR1 SGHTA, CDR2 FQGNSA. In DNA, the CDR3 is TGTGCCAGCAGCGAATGGATACCACAGGGGGCTCTCGCCTACGAGCAGTACTTC. It is translated as CASSEWIPQGALAYEQYF.

In this sample, this clonotype turned up many times. This sequence joins TRBV14 and TRBJ2-2; no clear D. CDR1 is SGHDN and CDR2 is FVKESK in the germline V gene. This CDR3 is 13 amino acids long. V shed 2 bases and J shed 6 bases, with 7 bases lying between them. The CDR3 DNA is TGTGCCAGCAGCCAAAAGCCTCCCGGGGAGCTGTTTTTT. Protein product: CASSQKPPGELFF.